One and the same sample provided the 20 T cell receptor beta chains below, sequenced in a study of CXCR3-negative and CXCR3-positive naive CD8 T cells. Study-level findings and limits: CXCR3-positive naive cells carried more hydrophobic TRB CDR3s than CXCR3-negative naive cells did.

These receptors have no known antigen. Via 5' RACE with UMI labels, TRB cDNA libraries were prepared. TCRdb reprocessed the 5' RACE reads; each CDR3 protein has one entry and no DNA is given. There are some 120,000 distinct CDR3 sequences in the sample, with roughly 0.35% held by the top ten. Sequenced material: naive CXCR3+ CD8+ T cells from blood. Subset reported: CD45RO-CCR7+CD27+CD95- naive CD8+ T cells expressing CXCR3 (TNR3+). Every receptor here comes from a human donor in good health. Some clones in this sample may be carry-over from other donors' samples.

The CDR3 is CSVEEDRIATDTQYF. This rearrangement joins TRBV29-1 to TRBJ2-3. The CDR3 is 15 residues long. Germline values: CDR1 SQVTM, CDR2 ANQGSEA.

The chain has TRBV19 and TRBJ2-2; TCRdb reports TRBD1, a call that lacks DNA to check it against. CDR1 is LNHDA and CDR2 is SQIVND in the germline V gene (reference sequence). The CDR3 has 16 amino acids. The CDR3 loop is CASSTGHSRNTGELFF.

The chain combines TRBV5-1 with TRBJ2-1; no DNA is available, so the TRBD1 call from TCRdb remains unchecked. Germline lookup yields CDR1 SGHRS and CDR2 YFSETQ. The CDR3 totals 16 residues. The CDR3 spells CASSGEGTAHYNEQFF.

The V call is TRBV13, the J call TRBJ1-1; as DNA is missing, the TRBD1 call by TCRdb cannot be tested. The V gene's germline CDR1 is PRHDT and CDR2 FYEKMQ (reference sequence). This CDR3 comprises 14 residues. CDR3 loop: CASSLVLSSSEAFF.

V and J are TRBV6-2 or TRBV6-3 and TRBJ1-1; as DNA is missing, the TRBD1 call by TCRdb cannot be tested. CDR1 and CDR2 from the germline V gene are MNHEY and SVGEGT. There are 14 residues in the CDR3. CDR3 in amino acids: CASGSFHRGTEAFF.

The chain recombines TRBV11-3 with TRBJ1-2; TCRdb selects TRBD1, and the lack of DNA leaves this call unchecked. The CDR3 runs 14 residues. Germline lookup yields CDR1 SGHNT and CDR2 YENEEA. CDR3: CASSSIPTGNGYTF. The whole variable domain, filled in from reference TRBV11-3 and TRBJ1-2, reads EAGVVQSPRYKIIEKKQPVAFWCNPISGHNTLYWYLQNLGQGPELLIRYENEEAVDDSQLPKDRFSAERLKGVDSTLKIQPAELGDSAVYLCASSSIPTGNGYTFGSGTRLTVV.

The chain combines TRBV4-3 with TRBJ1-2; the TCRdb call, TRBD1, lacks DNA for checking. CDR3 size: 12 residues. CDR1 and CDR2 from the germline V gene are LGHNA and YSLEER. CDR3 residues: CASSQEGGGYTF.

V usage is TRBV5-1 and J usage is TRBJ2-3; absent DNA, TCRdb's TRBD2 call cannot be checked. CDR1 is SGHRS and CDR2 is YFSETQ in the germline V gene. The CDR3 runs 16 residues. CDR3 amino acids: CASSSRLAGVTDTQYF.

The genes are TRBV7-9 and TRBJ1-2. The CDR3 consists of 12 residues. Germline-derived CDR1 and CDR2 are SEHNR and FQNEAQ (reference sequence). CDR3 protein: CASSLGSMDYTF.

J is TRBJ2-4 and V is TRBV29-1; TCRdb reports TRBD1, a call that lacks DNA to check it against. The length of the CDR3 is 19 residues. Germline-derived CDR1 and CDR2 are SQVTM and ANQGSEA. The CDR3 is CSVVGAKPTGGLAKNIQYF.

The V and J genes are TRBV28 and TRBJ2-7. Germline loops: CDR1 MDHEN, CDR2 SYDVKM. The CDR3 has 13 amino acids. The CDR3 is CASSSSLPYEQYF.

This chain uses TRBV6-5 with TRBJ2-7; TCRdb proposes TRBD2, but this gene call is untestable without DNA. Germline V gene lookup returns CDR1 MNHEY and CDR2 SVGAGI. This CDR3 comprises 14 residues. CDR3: CASSPSGLPYEQYF.

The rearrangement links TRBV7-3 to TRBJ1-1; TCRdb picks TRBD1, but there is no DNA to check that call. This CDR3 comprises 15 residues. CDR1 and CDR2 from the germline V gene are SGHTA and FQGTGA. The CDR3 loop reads CASSLTGQGNTEAFF.

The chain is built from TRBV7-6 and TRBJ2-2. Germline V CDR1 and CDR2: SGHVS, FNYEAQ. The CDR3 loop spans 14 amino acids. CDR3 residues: CASSLVTPTGELFF.

CDR3 amino acids: CATSRDNRGRPYEQYF. The chain recombines TRBV15 with TRBJ2-7; TCRdb designates TRBD1, a call that cannot be tested without DNA. CDR3 length: 16 amino acids. In germline, CDR1 is LNHNV, CDR2 YYDKDF (reference sequence).

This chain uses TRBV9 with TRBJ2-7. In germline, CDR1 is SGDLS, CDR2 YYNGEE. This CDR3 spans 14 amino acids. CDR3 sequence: CASSVDTAAYEQYF. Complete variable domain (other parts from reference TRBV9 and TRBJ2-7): DSGVTQTPKHLITATGQRVTLRCSPRSGDLSVYWYQQSLDQGLQFLIQYYNGEERAKGNILERFSAQQFPDLHSELNLSSLELGDSALYFCASSVDTAAYEQYFGPGTRLTVT.

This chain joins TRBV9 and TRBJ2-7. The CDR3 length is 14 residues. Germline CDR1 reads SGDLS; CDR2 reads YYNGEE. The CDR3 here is CASSVATGTYEQYF.

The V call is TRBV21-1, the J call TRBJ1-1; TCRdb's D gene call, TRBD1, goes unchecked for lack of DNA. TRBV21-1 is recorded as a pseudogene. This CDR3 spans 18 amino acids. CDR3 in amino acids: CASTQILGDRERNTEAFF.

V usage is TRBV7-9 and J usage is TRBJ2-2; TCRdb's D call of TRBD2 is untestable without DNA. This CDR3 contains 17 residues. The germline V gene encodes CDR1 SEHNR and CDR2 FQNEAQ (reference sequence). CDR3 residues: CASSGLSAGTLVGELFF.

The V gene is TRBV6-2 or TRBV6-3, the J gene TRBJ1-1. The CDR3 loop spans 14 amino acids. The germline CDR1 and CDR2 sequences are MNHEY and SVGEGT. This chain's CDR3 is CASSFYGSKTEAFF.